Shown below are 32 T cell receptor beta chains from a single sample sequenced in a study of OX40 agonist ivuxolimab in advanced cancers. The protocol was immunoSEQ multiplex PCR, while the TCRdb copy is restricted to in-frame clones and leaves out a portion. The data contain tens of thousands of clones, 89% of them singletons. Source: CD4+ or CD8+ T cells sorted from blood, taken in a trial of the OX40 agonist ivuxolimab. The receptors were sampled from an adult with an advanced solid tumor such as melanoma, head and neck, liver or kidney cancer.

The chain is built from TRBV18 and TRBJ2-6; no firm D call. The CDR3 has 14 residues. V shed 3 bases and J shed 7 bases, with 10 bases lying between them. Germline values: CDR1 KGHSH, CDR2 LQKENI. The CDR3 coding sequence is TGTGCCAGCTCACCCAACAGTGGAGCCAACGTCCTGACTTTC. It translates to CASSPNSGANVLTF.

The chain combines TRBV5-1 with TRBJ1-2, with 7 bases lining up with TRBD1. The CDR3 is made up of 14 amino acids. V shed 4 bases, J shed 8 bases, and the junction held 11 bases outside the gene matches. CDR1 SGHRS and CDR2 YFSETQ come from the germline V gene. The CDR3 here is CASSRDRASGGYTF. As DNA, the CDR3 is TGCGCCAGCAGCCGAGACAGGGCCTCGGGCGGCTACACCTTC. Together with reference TRBV5-1 and TRBJ1-2, the CDR3 gives the full variable domain: KAGVTQTPRYLIKTRGQQVTLSCSPISGHRSVSWYQQTPGQGLQFLFEYFSETQRNKGNFPGRFSGRQFSNSRSEMNVSTLELGDSALYLCASSRDRASGGYTFGSGTRLTVV.

This clone was counted a single time. V is TRBV7-9 and J is TRBJ2-7, with 9 bases that match TRBD2. Germline V gene sequence: CDR1 SEHNR, CDR2 FQNEAQ (reference sequence). The CDR3 is 14 residues long. The V gene end was trimmed by 7 bases and the J gene end by 5 bases; junction bases not matched to a gene: 9. Here the CDR3 DNA reads TGTGCCAGCACCTACTTAGCGGGAGACGACGAGCAGTACTTC. It codes for CASTYLAGDDEQYF. Drawing the rest from reference TRBV7-9 and TRBJ2-7, the complete variable domain is DTGVSQNPRHKITKRGQNVTFRCDPISEHNRLYWYRQTLGQGPEFLTYFQNEAQLEKSRLLSDRFSAERPKGSFSTLEIQRTEQGDSAMYLCASTYLAGDDEQYFGPGTRLTVT.

The chain has TRBV10-1 and TRBJ2-1, with 13 nucleotides matching TRBD2. The V and J ends lost 0 bases and 7 bases, in that order; junction bases with no gene match: 3. This CDR3 has 16 amino acids. CDR1 and CDR2 from the germline V gene are WNHNN and SYGVQD (reference sequence). The CDR3 nucleotides read TGCGCCAGCAGTGAGTCGGAGACTAGCGGGAGGAATGAGCAGTTCTTC. This gives the protein CASSESETSGRNEQFF.

This chain's CDR3 is CASSLAPAGATHIQYF. The CDR3 region has the DNA TGTGCCAGCAGCTTAGCTCCAGCGGGAGCTACTCACATTCAGTACTTC. The J gene is TRBJ2-4, the V gene TRBV7-9; 8 bases are shared with TRBD2. CDR1 SEHNR and CDR2 FQNEAQ come from the germline V gene (reference sequence). The CDR3 covers 16 residues. J gave up 8 bases and V 0 bases, and 9 bases lay outside the gene matches. The whole variable domain, remainder taken from reference TRBV7-9 and TRBJ2-4, is DTGVSQNPRHKITKRGQNVTFRCDPISEHNRLYWYRQTLGQGPEFLTYFQNEAQLEKSRLLSDRFSAERPKGSFSTLEIQRTEQGDSAMYLCASSLAPAGATHIQYFGAGTRLSVL.

This clone was observed once. The chain is built from TRBV5-6 and TRBJ1-5; 7 bases are shared with TRBD1. This CDR3 region has 16 residues. J gave up 3 bases and V 5 bases, and 11 bases lay outside the gene matches. From germline, CDR1 is SGHDT and CDR2 YYEEEE. The CDR3 DNA sequence: TGTGCCAGCAGTCAGACAGGGACAGCGAACAATCAGCCCCAGCATTTT. Amino acid sequence: CASSQTGTANNQPQHF.

This rearrangement joins TRBV6-1 to TRBJ2-3; 12 nucleotides match TRBD2. CDR1 and CDR2 (germline): MNHNS, SASEGT. The CDR3 consists of 15 residues. The V segment lost 7 bases and the J segment 7 bases; nucleotides outside the gene matches: 9. CDR3 nucleotides: TGTGCCAGCAAGCCGGGACTAGCGGGTGTAAATACGCAGTATTTT. Encoded protein: CASKPGLAGVNTQYF.

This clone was counted a single time. This sequence joins TRBV7-7 and TRBJ2-1; 9 bases are a match to TRBD1. The CDR3 contains 15 residues. From germline, CDR1 is SSHAT and CDR2 FNYEAQ (reference sequence). With V trimmed by 5 bases and J by 9 bases, 11 bases remained unmatched. CDR3 amino acids: CASSPRQGGYGEQFF. The CDR3 DNA is TGTGCCAGCAGCCCACGACAGGGGGGATACGGTGAGCAGTTCTTC.

The CDR3 reads CASSLGPAGGGNEQFF. The CDR3 DNA reads as TGTGCCAGCAGCTTAGGCCCAGCGGGAGGTGGGAATGAGCAGTTCTTC. The chain joins TRBV11-2 to TRBJ2-1; 9 positions match TRBD2. Germline V gene data show CDR1 as SGHAT and CDR2 as FQNNGV. V lost 1 base and J lost 7; bases outside the gene matches: 8. This CDR3 has 16 residues.

CDR3 in amino acids: CASSPMWGEQYF. In DNA, the CDR3 is TGTGCCAGCAGTCCCATGTGGGGCGAGCAGTACTTC. The V and J genes are TRBV28 and TRBJ2-7; D not certain. This CDR3 region has 12 residues. The germline V gene has CDR1 MDHEN and CDR2 SYDVKM. Trimming pared 5 bases from V and 6 bases from J, leaving 11 bases between.

The CDR3 spells CASSPGAGGGEQYF. The CDR3 DNA reads TGTGCCAGCTCACCAGGGGCAGGGGGCGGCGAGCAGTACTTC. This chain joins TRBV18 and TRBJ2-7, with 8 bases matching TRBD1. This CDR3 spans 14 amino acids. With 2 bases clipped from V and 6 bases from J, the junction kept 6 bases outside the gene matches. The germline gives CDR1 KGHSH, CDR2 LQKENI.

V is TRBV4-2 and J is TRBJ2-2; 8 nucleotides align to TRBD2. V trimming: 4 bases; J trimming: 6 bases; junction bases outside the gene matches: 13. This CDR3 contains 17 residues. Germline lookup yields CDR1 LGHNA and CDR2 YNFKEQ. The CDR3 DNA reads TGTGCCAGCAGCCTACAATCAGCGGGAGAAGGACCCGGGGAGCTGTTTTTT. Translation: CASSLQSAGEGPGELFF.

The J gene is TRBJ2-3, the V gene TRBV25-1; weak D call: TRBD2 (6 bases). Germline loops: CDR1 MGHDK, CDR2 SYGVNS. Trimming removed 2 bases at V and 3 bases at J, with 12 bases between. The CDR3 is 15 amino acids. The DNA for the CDR3 is TGTGCCAGCAGTGAAGACGGGAGTAAAACAGATACGCAGTATTTT. It encodes CASSEDGSKTDTQYF.

The chain uses TRBV6-5 and TRBJ1-4; 9 bases are shared with TRBD1. Losses at the gene ends were 6 bases for V and 8 bases for J; bases not matched to a gene: 10. Per the germline V gene, CDR1 is MNHEY and CDR2 is SVGAGI. This CDR3 is 15 amino acids long. CDR3 amino acids: CASSPETGGEEKLFF. The CDR3 nucleotides are TGTGCCAGCAGCCCCGAGACAGGGGGGGAAGAAAAACTGTTTTTT.

The V and J genes are TRBV6-1 and TRBJ1-2; no definite D call. The V end lost 2 bases, the J end lost 2 bases, and 3 bases lay between the germline ends. In germline, CDR1 is MNHNS, CDR2 SASEGT. CDR3 length equals 12 residues. CDR3 nucleotide sequence: TGTGCCAGCAGTGAACAGAACTATGGCTACACCTTC. It encodes CASSEQNYGYTF.

The chain links TRBV19 to TRBJ1-5; no definite D call. The CDR3 has 16 amino acids. Germline CDR1 and CDR2: LNHDA and SQIVND (reference sequence). Trimming shortened V by 1 base and J by 0 bases, and 10 bases separated the two germline ends. The CDR3 DNA reads as TGTGCCAGTAGTATAGCAGGCGATTATAGCAATCAGCCCCAGCATTTT. Its protein product is CASSIAGDYSNQPQHF.

The chain carries TRBV5-6 and TRBJ1-3, with D hard to call. The V gene lost 9 bases and the J gene lost 4 bases, with 11 bases spanning the gap. This CDR3 comprises 12 residues. Germline-derived CDR1 and CDR2 are SGHDT and YYEEEE. DNA of the CDR3: TGTGCCACTAAAGCTAGGGGAAACACCATATATTTT. This encodes CATKARGNTIYF.

J is TRBJ2-6 and V is TRBV30; D not resolved. V lost 2 bases to trimming and J lost 1 base, with 6 bases between them. Germline CDR1 reads GTSNPN; CDR2 reads SVGIG (reference sequence). The CDR3 length is 14 residues. CDR3 sequence: CAWSMGSGANVLTF. Here the CDR3 DNA reads TGTGCCTGGAGTATGGGGTCTGGGGCCAACGTCCTGACTTTC.

The rearrangement uses TRBV5-5 and TRBJ2-5; possibly TRBD1 or TRBD2 for D (5 bases each). CDR3 length: 13 amino acids. Trimming cost V 4 bases and J 1 base, with 8 bases left between them. The germline V gene encodes CDR1 SGHKS and CDR2 YYEKEE (reference sequence). The CDR3 DNA sequence: TGTGCCAGCAGCCTGGGACCCCAAGAGACCCAGTACTTC. Translation: CASSLGPQETQYF.

This chain links TRBV7-2 with TRBJ1-1; D unclear. V lost 4 bases, J lost 3 bases, and 12 bases lay in between. CDR3 size: 14 residues. CDR1 SGHTA and CDR2 FQGNSA come from the germline V gene. The CDR3 DNA reads TGTGCCAGCAGCTCCCGACCTGGGGACACTGAAGCTTTCTTT. It is translated as CASSSRPGDTEAFF.

The V and J genes are TRBV6-1 and TRBJ1-6; 8 bases match TRBD1. The germline V gene has CDR1 MNHNS and CDR2 SASEGT. J was trimmed by 13 bases and V by 4 bases; bases with no gene match: 9. CDR3 size: 14 residues. CDR3 sequence reads: CASSVRTGYPPLHF. In nucleotides, the CDR3 is TGTGCCAGCAGTGTCCGGACAGGGTATCCCCCCCTCCACTTT.

CDR3 protein: CASSAGGSLAGVSDTQYF. The CDR3, as DNA: TGTGCCAGCAGCGCCGGAGGTTCCCTAGCGGGGGTGTCCGATACGCAGTATTTT. V usage is TRBV7-2 and J usage is TRBJ2-3; 10 bases align to TRBD2. V was pared by 5 bases and J by 6 bases, with 17 bases of the junction left unmatched. This CDR3 region has 18 residues. Germline CDR1 reads SGHTA; CDR2 reads FQGNSA.

This chain connects TRBV6-5 to TRBJ2-3, with a possible D match to TRBD2 (6 bases). This CDR3 region has 15 residues. CDR1 and CDR2 (germline): MNHEY, SVGAGI. Trimming pared 6 bases from V and 1 base from J, leaving 14 bases between. This CDR3 is CASRSTSQGTDTQYF. In nucleotides, the CDR3 is TGTGCCAGCAGGTCGACTAGTCAAGGCACAGATACGCAGTATTTT.

The chain uses TRBV11-2 and TRBJ2-1, with a weak D call TRBD2 (5 bases). The germline V and J ends were trimmed by 0 bases and 2 bases, with 8 bases remaining between them. Germline V lookup: CDR1 SGHAT, CDR2 FQNNGV. CDR3 length: 15 amino acids. The CDR3, as DNA: TGTGCCAGCAGCTTAGACGCGGGCACCTACAATGAGCAGTTCTTC. As protein: CASSLDAGTYNEQFF.

The chain uses TRBV7-2 and TRBJ2-5, with 9 bases aligning to TRBD2. The CDR3 has 13 residues. Germline V gene sequence: CDR1 SGHTA, CDR2 FQGNSA. V lost 8 bases, J lost 4 bases, and 5 bases stayed unmatched. The CDR3 nucleotides read TGTGCCAGCGAAGCGGGAGGAGGAGAGACCCAGTACTTC. This translates into CASEAGGGETQYF. Complete variable domain (other parts from reference TRBV7-2 and TRBJ2-5): GAGVSQSPSNKVTEKGKDVELRCDPISGHTALYWYRQSLGQGLEFLIYFQGNSAPDKSGLPSDRFSAERTGGSVSTLTIQRTQQEDSAVYLCASEAGGGETQYFGPGTRLLVL.

The chain is built from TRBV7-6 and TRBJ2-5; tentatively, D is TRBD1 (5 bases). Germline assignment: CDR1 SGHVS and CDR2 FNYEAQ. Trimming shortened V by 3 bases and J by 2 bases, and 7 bases separated the two germline ends. The CDR3 has 13 amino acids. This chain's CDR3 is CASSFRQQETQYF. CDR3 sequence (DNA): TGTGCCAGCAGCTTTAGACAGCAAGAGACCCAGTACTTC. Filled out from reference TRBV7-6 and TRBJ2-5, the complete variable domain reads GAGVSQSPRYKVTKRGQDVALRCDPISGHVSLYWYRQALGQGPEFLTYFNYEAQQDKSGLPNDRFSAERPEGSISTLTIQRTEQRDSAMYRCASSFRQQETQYFGPGTRLLVL.

The chain uses TRBV18 and TRBJ1-3; 10 bases are a match to TRBD1. The CDR3 loop spans 15 amino acids. CDR1 is KGHSH and CDR2 is LQKENI in the germline V gene. The ends lost 3 bases at V and 2 bases at J; junction bases unmatched: 1. The CDR3 bases are TGTGCCAGCTCACCGGGACAGGGGCCTGGAAACACCATATATTTT. Protein: CASSPGQGPGNTIYF.

V is TRBV19 and J is TRBJ1-2; D might be TRBD1 (6 bases). V lost 5 bases to trimming and J lost 1 base, with 17 bases between them. This CDR3 contains 16 residues. Germline loops: CDR1 LNHDA, CDR2 SQIVND (reference sequence). The CDR3 coding sequence is TGTGCCAGTAGTGGGGGGGTCGGACAGTTTAACTATGGCTACACCTTC. Translation gives CASSGGVGQFNYGYTF.

V is TRBV5-1 and J is TRBJ1-2; 7 nucleotides align to TRBD1. The CDR3 runs 14 residues. The germline V gene has CDR1 SGHRS and CDR2 YFSETQ. Trimming took 6 bases from V and 2 from J; bases not matched to a gene: 7. In nucleotides, the CDR3 is TGCGCCAGCACAAATACAGGGGCGAACTATGGCTACACCTTC. Its protein is CASTNTGANYGYTF.

This clone was observed a few times. The rearrangement uses TRBV27 and TRBJ2-5; 7 bases fit TRBD2. CDR3 size: 15 residues. Per germline, CDR1 MNHEY and CDR2 SMNVEV (reference sequence). V shed 1 base and J 3 bases; nucleotides not matched to a gene: 5. CDR3 in DNA: TGTGCCAGCAGTTTATTCTCGGGACTAAAAGAGACCCAGTACTTC. Its translation is CASSLFSGLKETQYF.

This chain links TRBV6-5 with TRBJ1-1, with D unresolved. Trimming left V 11 bases short and J 4 bases short, with 8 bases between. Germline-derived CDR1 and CDR2 are MNHEY and SVGAGI. CDR3 length equals 10 residues. CDR3 in DNA: TGTGCCGACTCCCCCACTGAAGCTTTCTTT. Its translation is CADSPTEAFF.

This chain links TRBV19 with TRBJ2-1, with a tentative D call TRBD2 (6 bases). Germline CDR1 and CDR2: LNHDA and SQIVND (reference sequence). The CDR3 is 17 residues long. V lost 4 bases to trimming and J lost 0 bases, with 16 bases between them. The CDR3 nucleotides are TGTGCCAGTAGTAAAAAGGGAGGCACCTACTCCTACAATGAGCAGTTCTTC. Amino acids: CASSKKGGTYSYNEQFF.